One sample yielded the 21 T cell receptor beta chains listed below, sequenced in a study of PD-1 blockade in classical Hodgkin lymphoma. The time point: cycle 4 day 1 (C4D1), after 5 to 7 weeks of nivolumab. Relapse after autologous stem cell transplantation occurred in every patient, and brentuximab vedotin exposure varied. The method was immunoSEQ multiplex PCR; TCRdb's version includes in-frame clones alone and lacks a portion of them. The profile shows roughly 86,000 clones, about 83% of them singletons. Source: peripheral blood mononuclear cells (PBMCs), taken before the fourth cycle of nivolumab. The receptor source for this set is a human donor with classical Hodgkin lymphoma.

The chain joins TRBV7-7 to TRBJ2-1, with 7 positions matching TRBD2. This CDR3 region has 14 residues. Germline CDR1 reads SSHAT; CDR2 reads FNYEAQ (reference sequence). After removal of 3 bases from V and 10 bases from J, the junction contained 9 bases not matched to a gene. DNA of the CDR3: TGTGCCAGCAGCTTTGGACTAGTCAGCGGGGAGCAGTTCTTC. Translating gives CASSFGLVSGEQFF.

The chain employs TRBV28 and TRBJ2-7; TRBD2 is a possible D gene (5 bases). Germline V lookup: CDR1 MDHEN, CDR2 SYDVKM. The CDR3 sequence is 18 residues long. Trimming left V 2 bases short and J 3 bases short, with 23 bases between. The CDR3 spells CASSLINLVQQRDYEQYF. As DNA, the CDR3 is TGTGCCAGCAGTTTAATTAACCTTGTTCAACAGAGGGACTACGAGCAGTACTTC.

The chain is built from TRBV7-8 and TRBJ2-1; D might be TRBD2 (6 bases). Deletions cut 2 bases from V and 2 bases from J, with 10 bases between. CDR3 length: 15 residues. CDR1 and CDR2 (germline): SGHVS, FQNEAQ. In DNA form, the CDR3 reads TGTGCCAGCAGCTTACGGGAGACCACCTACAATGAGCAGTTCTTC. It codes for CASSLRETTYNEQFF.

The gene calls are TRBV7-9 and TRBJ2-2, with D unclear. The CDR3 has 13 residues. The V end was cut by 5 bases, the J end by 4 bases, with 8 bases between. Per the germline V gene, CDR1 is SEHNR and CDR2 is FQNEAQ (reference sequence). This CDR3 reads CASSPDRTGELFF. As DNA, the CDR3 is TGTGCCAGCAGCCCGGACCGCACCGGGGAGCTGTTTTTT.

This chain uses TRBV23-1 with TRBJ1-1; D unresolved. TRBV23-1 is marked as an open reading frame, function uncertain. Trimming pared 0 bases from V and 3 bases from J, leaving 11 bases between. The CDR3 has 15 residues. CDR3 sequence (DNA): TGCGCCAGCAGTCAATCGGTACAGTCTCACACTGAAGCTTTCTTT. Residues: CASSQSVQSHTEAFF.

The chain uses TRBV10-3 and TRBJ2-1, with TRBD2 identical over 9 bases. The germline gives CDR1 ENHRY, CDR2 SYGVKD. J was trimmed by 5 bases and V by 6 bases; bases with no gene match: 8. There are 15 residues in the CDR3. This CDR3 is CAISGLAGGDNEQFF. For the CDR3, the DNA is TGTGCCATCAGCGGGCTCGCGGGAGGGGACAATGAGCAGTTCTTC.

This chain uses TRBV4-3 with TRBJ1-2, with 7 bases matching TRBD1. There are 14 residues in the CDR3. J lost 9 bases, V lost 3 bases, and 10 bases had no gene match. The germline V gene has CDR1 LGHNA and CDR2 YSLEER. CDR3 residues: CASSQPGQTLSYTF. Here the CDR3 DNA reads TGCGCCAGCAGCCAGCCGGGACAGACTTTAAGCTACACCTTC.

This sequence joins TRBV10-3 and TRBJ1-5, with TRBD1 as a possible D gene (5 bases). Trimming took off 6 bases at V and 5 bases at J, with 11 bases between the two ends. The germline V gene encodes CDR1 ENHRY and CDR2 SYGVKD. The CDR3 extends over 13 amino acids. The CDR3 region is CAIRRDLDQPQHF. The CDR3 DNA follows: TGTGCCATCAGGAGGGACTTGGATCAGCCCCAGCATTTT.

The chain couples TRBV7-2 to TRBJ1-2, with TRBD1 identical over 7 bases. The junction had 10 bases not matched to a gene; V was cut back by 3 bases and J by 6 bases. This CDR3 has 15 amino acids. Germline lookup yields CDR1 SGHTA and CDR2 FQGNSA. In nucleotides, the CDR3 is TGTGCCAGCAGCTTGAGAGGGGGCCGCGGGAATGGCTACACCTTC. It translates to CASSLRGGRGNGYTF.

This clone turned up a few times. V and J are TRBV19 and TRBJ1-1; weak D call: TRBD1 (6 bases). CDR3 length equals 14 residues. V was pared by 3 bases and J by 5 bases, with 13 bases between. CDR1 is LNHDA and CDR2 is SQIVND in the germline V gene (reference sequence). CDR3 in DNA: TGTGCCAGTAGTATTTTGTACAGGGATACTGAAGCTTTCTTT. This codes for CASSILYRDTEAFF.

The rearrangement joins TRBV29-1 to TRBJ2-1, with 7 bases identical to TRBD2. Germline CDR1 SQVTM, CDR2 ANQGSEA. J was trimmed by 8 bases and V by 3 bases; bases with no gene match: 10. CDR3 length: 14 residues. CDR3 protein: CSVDGSGLGDEQFF. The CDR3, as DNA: TGCAGCGTTGATGGGTCAGGACTAGGAGATGAGCAGTTCTTC.

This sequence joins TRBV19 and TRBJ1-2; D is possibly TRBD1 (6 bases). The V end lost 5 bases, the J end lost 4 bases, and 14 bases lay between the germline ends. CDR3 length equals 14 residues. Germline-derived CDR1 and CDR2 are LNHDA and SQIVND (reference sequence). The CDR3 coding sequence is TGTGCCAGTAGTCCCCAGAGGGGGTTCTATGGCTACACCTTC. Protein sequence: CASSPQRGFYGYTF.

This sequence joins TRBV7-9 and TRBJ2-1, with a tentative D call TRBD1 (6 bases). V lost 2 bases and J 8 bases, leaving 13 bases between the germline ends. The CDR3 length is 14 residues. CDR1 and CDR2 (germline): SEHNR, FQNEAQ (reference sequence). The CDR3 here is CASSLLQGIDEQFF. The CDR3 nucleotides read TGTGCCAGCAGCTTACTGCAGGGGATCGATGAGCAGTTCTTC.

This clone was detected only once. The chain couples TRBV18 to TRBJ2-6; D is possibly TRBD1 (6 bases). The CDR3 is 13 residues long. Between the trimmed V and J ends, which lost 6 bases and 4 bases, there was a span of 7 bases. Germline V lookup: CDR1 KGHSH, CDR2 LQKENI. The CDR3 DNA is TGTGCCAGCTCCGGGACAGGGGCCAACGTCCTGACTTTC. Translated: CASSGTGANVLTF.

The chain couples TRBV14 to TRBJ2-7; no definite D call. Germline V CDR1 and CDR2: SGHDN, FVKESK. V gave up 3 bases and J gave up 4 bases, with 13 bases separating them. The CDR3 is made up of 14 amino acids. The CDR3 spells CASSQEWRGYEQYF. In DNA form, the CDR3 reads TGTGCCAGCAGCCAGGAATGGCGAGGTTACGAGCAGTACTTC.

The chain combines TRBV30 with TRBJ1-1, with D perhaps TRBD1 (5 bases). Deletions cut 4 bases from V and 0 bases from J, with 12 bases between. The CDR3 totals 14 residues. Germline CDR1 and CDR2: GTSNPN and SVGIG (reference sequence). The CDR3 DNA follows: TGTGCCTGGAACAGGTTCCCTATGAACACTGAAGCTTTCTTT. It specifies CAWNRFPMNTEAFF.

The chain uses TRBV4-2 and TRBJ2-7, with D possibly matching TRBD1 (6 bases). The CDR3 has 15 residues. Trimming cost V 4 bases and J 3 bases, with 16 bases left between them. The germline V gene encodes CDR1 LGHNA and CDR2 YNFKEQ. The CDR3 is CASSLLDSTSYEQYF. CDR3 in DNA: TGTGCCAGCAGCCTCTTGGACAGTACGAGCTACGAGCAGTACTTC.

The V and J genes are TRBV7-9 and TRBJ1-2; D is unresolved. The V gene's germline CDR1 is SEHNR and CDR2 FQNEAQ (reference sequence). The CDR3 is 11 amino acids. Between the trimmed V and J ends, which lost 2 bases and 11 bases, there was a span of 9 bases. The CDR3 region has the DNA TGTGCCAGCAGCTTAAATTTTGAGTACACCTTC. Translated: CASSLNFEYTF.

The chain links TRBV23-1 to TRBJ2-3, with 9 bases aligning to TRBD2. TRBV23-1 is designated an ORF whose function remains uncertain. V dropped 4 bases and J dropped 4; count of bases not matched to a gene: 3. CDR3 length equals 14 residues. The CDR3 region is CASSPGTSPDTQYF. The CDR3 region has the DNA TGCGCCAGCAGTCCTGGGACTAGCCCAGATACGCAGTATTTT.

This CDR3 is CASSRGLPNTDTQYF. In DNA form, the CDR3 reads TGTGCCAGCAGCCGCGGACTCCCCAACACAGATACGCAGTATTTT. The J gene is TRBJ2-3, the V gene TRBV5-5, with D perhaps TRBD2 (5 bases). Trimming removed 4 bases from V and 2 bases from J, with 14 bases in between. Germline V lookup: CDR1 SGHKS, CDR2 YYEKEE (reference sequence). The CDR3 consists of 15 residues.

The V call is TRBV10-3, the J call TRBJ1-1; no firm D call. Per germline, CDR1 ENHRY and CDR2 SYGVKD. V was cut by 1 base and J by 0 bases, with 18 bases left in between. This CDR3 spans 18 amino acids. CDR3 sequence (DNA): TGTGCCATCAGTGAGTACGCACAGTCAAGTCTAATGAACACTGAAGCTTTCTTT. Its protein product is CAISEYAQSSLMNTEAFF.